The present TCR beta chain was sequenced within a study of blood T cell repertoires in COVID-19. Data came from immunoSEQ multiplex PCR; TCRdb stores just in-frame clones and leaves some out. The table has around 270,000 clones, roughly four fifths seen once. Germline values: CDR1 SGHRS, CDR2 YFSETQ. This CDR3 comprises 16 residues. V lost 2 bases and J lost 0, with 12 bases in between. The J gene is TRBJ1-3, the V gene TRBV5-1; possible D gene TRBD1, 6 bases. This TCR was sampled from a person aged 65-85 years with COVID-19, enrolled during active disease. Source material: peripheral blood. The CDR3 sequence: CASSLQGTNSGNTIYF. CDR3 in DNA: TGCGCCAGCAGCTTACAGGGTACTAACTCTGGAAACACCATATATTTT.